Given below is one TCR beta chain in context. The target antigen is unknown. The data are from a study of identifying expanded T cells in peripheral blood. Study conclusions and caveats: Differentially abundant clones: roughly 1.2 between replicates, 16.4 at approximately two weeks, approximately 18 at four. Clone count variance between approximately two-week samples rose with total template count.

TCRdb's table, derived via immunoSEQ multiplex PCR, lists solely in-frame clones and lacks some. The sample comprises tens of thousands of clones, around 84% of which are singletons, and roughly a fifth rests with the top ten. The junction had 11 bases not matched to a gene; V was cut back by 7 bases and J by 6 bases. This CDR3 spans 15 amino acids. In germline, CDR1 is MNHNS, CDR2 SASEGT. The source is a person aged 18 to 75 in good health. The chain joins TRBV6-1 to TRBJ1-5; the match to TRBD1 covers 8 bases. The sequencing sample was made of blood. The chain's CDR3 is CASTERRQGIQPQHF. DNA for the CDR3: TGTGCCAGCACCGAACGGAGACAGGGGATTCAGCCCCAGCATTTT.